This T cell receptor beta chain was identified during a study of cytomegalovirus exposure and HLA in healthy donors. Background on the study: The 90 to 150 validation repertoires used the same platform as the 650 to 850 first-cohort repertoires, a later analysis reported.

The table came from immunoSEQ multiplex PCR; TCRdb's copy has only in-frame clones and leaves some out. The data show some 150,000 clones, about 89% seen once. General observations from the study: Rare TCR sequences predominated, though certain public TCRs were found in many donors. As confirmed in vitro, a few CMV-associated chains were specific for CMV antigens.

To note about this clone: The antigen is unknown.

Trimming at V came to 4 bases and at J to 11 bases, leaving 6 bases not matched to a gene. The germline gives CDR1 SGHDT, CDR2 YYEEEE. The CDR3 contains 12 residues. The V and J genes are TRBV5-6 and TRBJ1-1; TRBD1 matches 9 bases. The sample taken for sequencing was PBMCs. This sequence was found in a man between 18 and 29 years old in good health and CMV-seronegative. This CDR3 reads CASSLGTGMAFF. CDR3 in DNA: TGTGCCAGCAGCCTTGGGACAGGGATGGCTTTCTTT.